The present entry profiles one T cell receptor (beta chain) with its context. Its target is unknown. The data originate from a study of T-cell memory formation after mild COVID-19. The wider study: There were largely donor-specific TCR clusters.

TCRdb reprocessed the 5' RACE reads via MiXCR and lists one record per CDR3 protein. The data hold roughly 250,000 distinct CDR3 sequences, with around 15% observed a single time. This CDR3 spans 12 amino acids. With V trimmed by 6 bases and J by 6 bases, 7 bases remained unmatched. Per germline, CDR1 SQVTM and CDR2 ANQGSEA. The study, taken as a whole, reports: Detection of some responders pre-infection suggested pre-existing cross-reactive memory T cells participated.

The receptor was derived from a man in his late teens or twenties who had mild COVID-19 (a few samples of this study predate the infection). Cell type and time point are not known. The chain couples TRBV29-1 to TRBJ1-2; 7 nucleotides match TRBD1. The sample taken for sequencing was PBMCs or a T cell subset sorted from them (not recorded which). The CDR3 reads CSVNRGGDGYTF. Here the CDR3 DNA reads TGCAGCGTAAACAGGGGAGGCGATGGCTACACCTTC.